What follows are 3 T cell receptor beta chains derived from one specimen sequenced in a study of blood T cell repertoires in COVID-19. TCRdb keeps only in-frame clones here, not all; method: immunoSEQ multiplex PCR. The sample has tens of thousands of clones; 70% to 90% are singletons. The sample taken for sequencing was peripheral blood. These receptors all stem from a human donor in a cohort sampled during active COVID-19. The donor label of this sample is uncertain.

This chain joins TRBV18 and TRBJ2-7; no reliable D call. This CDR3 has 14 amino acids. The ends were cut back, 0 bases at V and 4 bases at J, with 10 bases in the middle. CDR1 and CDR2 (germline): KGHSH, LQKENI. CDR3 in amino acids: CASSPPAVMYEQYF. CDR3 DNA sequence: TGTGCCAGCTCACCACCGGCAGTGATGTACGAGCAGTACTTC.

V and J are TRBV29-1 and TRBJ2-3; tentatively, D is TRBD2 (5 bases). Looked up from germline, CDR1 is SQVTM and CDR2 is ANQGSEA. The CDR3 contains 17 residues. V lost 3 bases to trimming and J lost 1 base, with 20 bases between them. The CDR3 DNA reads TGCAGCGTTGAGTTGGTCGGTCGGCGGGTGCGCACAGATACGCAGTATTTT. It specifies CSVELVGRRVRTDTQYF.

The chain carries TRBV7-9 and TRBJ2-5, with D perhaps matching TRBD1 (6 bases). Germline-derived CDR1 and CDR2 are SEHNR and FQNEAQ (reference sequence). The CDR3 spans 16 residues. V gave up 0 bases and J gave up 3 bases, with 14 bases separating them. The CDR3 loop reads CASSLAHTQGEETQYF. DNA for the CDR3: TGTGCCAGCAGCTTAGCCCACACACAGGGAGAAGAGACCCAGTACTTC.